This T cell receptor beta chain was sequenced for a study of CD8 T cells in Susac syndrome. Sequencing of TCR beta was carried out in blood CD8+ and CD4+ T cells. CD8+ and CD4+ T cells were negatively isolated; TEMRA cells were FACS-enriched. It was with random hexamers that roughly 0.45 to 1 ug RNA was reverse transcribed. Multiplex immunoSEQ PCR targeted 54 Vbeta and 13 Jbeta TCR beta segments. TCRdb re-called the immunoSEQ multiplex PCR reads through MiXCR, storing one row per CDR3 protein. This sample carries 150,000 to 200,000 distinct CDR3 sequences, around 96% of them seen once, and the ten largest clones take about 0.13%. Sequencing was performed on CD4+ T cells from PBMCs. This clonotype was sampled from a human donor in good health.

The CDR3 nucleotides are TGTGCCAGCACCCACAGGTCCCAAGAGACCCAGTACTTC. Translated: CASTHRSQETQYF. The chain is built from TRBV28 and TRBJ2-5, with D perhaps TRBD1 (5 bases). Germline V gives CDR1 MDHEN, CDR2 SYDVKM. Trimming removed 7 bases at V and 1 base at J, with 10 bases between. The CDR3 contains 13 residues.